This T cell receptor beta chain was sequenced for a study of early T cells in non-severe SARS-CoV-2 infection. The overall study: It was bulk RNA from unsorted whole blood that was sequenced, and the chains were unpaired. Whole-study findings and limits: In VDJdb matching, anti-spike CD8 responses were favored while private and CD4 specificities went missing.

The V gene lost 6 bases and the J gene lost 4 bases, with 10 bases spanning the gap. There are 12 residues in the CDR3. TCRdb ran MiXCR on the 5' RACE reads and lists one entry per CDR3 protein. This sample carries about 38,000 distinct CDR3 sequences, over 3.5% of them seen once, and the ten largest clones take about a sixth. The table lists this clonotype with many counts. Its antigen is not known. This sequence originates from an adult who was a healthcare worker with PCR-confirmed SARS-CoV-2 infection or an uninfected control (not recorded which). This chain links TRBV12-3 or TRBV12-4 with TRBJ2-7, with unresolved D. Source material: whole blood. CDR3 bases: TGTGCCAGCAGGTCCTTAGGATACGAGCAGTACTTC. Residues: CASRSLGYEQYF.